The present entry profiles one T cell receptor beta chain with its context. Its antigen is not identified. The data originate from a study of T-cell reconstitution after alpha-beta-depleted transplantation in children. Unique molecular identifiers were incorporated into the prepared TCRbeta library. Each CDR3 protein is one row after TCRdb ran MiXCR on the PCR reads. The sample contains fewer than 1 million distinct CDR3 sequences, around 15% of which appear only once. General study findings and limits: It was surviving recipient T cells and thymic progenitors that gave some patients high TCRbeta diversity at day 60.

This specimen was PBMCs, mostly from graft donor cells, taken 360 days after TCRalphabeta/CD19-depleted stem cell transplant. This receptor was taken from a male patient younger than 18 who had a stem cell transplant for acute lymphoblastic leukemia, so the T cells may come from the graft donor.

The CDR3 loop reads CASSEGGDTQYF. The CDR3 bases are TGCGCCAGCAGTGAAGGGGGAGATACGCAGTATTTT. The gene calls are TRBV10-2 and TRBJ2-3; weak D call: TRBD1 (6 bases). CDR3 length equals 12 residues. Looked up from germline, CDR1 is WSHSY and CDR2 is SAAADI. V shed 3 bases and J shed 5 bases, with 6 bases lying between them.